These 27 T cell receptor beta chains were sequenced from one sample in a study of T cells after yellow fever vaccination. TCRdb processed the 5' RACE reads anew with MiXCR; each CDR3 protein has one entry. This table has approximately 550,000 distinct CDR3 sequences, roughly 14% appearing once. The material was PBMCs, obtained on the day of the yellow fever booster vaccination. The receptors were sampled from a man younger than 45 who received the YFV17D yellow fever vaccine.

J is TRBJ2-3 and V is TRBV9; TRBD2 might be the D (5 bases). V lost 3 bases to trimming and J lost 6 bases, with 14 bases between them. This CDR3 spans 14 amino acids. Germline V gives CDR1 SGDLS, CDR2 YYNGEE. This CDR3 is CASSESGTRDTQYF. The CDR3 DNA reads as TGTGCCAGCAGCGAAAGCGGAACTCGGGATACGCAGTATTTT.

This clonotype was observed a handful of times. V and J are TRBV5-1 and TRBJ2-5; possible D gene TRBD2, 5 bases. Germline CDR1 reads SGHRS; CDR2 reads YFSETQ. The CDR3 loop spans 18 amino acids. V lost 2 bases to trimming and J lost 5 bases, with 25 bases between them. Written as DNA, the CDR3 is TGCGCCAGCAGCTTCGCCGGGGTGAGCAGCTCTAGGAAGGAGACCCAGTACTTC. Residues: CASSFAGVSSSRKETQYF. Supplemented by reference TRBV5-1 and TRBJ2-5, the full variable domain reads KAGVTQTPRYLIKTRGQQVTLSCSPISGHRSVSWYQQTPGQGLQFLFEYFSETQRNKGNFPGRFSGRQFSNSRSEMNVSTLELGDSALYLCASSFAGVSSSRKETQYFGPGTRLLVL.

This sequence joins TRBV3-1 and TRBJ2-1; 8 bases fit TRBD2. CDR1 LGHDT and CDR2 YNNKEL come from the germline V gene (reference sequence). CDR3 length: 16 residues. V was pared by 4 bases and J by 6 bases, with 11 bases of the junction left unmatched. CDR3 nucleotides: TGTGCCAGCAGCCCCACGGCGACTAGCGCCACCAATGAGCAGTTCTTC. It encodes CASSPTATSATNEQFF.

This clonotype was observed a handful of times. The chain uses TRBV2 and TRBJ2-6, with 12 bases fitting TRBD2. This CDR3 region has 17 residues. The junction had 7 bases not matched to a gene; V was cut back by 9 bases and J by 1 base. Germline V gene lookup returns CDR1 SNHLY and CDR2 FYNNEI. The CDR3 DNA is TGTGCCAGGACTAGCGGGAGAGATTATTCTGGGGCCAACGTCCTGACTTTC. Translated: CARTSGRDYSGANVLTF.

This clonotype has just a few counts. This rearrangement joins TRBV5-6 to TRBJ2-7, with TRBD1 identical over 9 bases. Germline assignment: CDR1 SGHDT and CDR2 YYEEEE. There are 15 residues in the CDR3. V dropped 2 bases and J dropped 4; count of bases not matched to a gene: 7. The DNA of the CDR3 is TGTGCCAGCAGCTTTATGACAGGGGGAGGGTACGAGCAGTACTTC. Amino acid sequence: CASSFMTGGGYEQYF.

This clonotype was seen many times. The chain links TRBV29-1 to TRBJ2-3; 12 bases fit TRBD2. The CDR3 has 14 residues. Germline V gives CDR1 SQVTM, CDR2 ANQGSEA. After removal of 6 bases from V and 2 bases from J, the junction contained 3 bases not matched to a gene. Written as DNA, the CDR3 is TGCAGCGTCGGGACTAGCGGGCTCACAGATACGCAGTATTTT. It specifies CSVGTSGLTDTQYF.

The V gene is TRBV14, the J gene TRBJ2-7, with a possible D match to TRBD1 (6 bases). This CDR3 comprises 16 residues. Germline CDR1 and CDR2: SGHDN and FVKESK. Trimming shortened V by 0 bases and J by 1 base, and 13 bases separated the two germline ends. For the CDR3, the DNA is TGTGCCAGCAGCCAAGAGGTAGGGCAGGGGTCCTACGAGCAGTACTTC. It translates to CASSQEVGQGSYEQYF.

The chain employs TRBV20-1 and TRBJ2-1; TRBD2 might be the D (6 bases). V was cut by 5 bases and J by 2 bases, with 13 bases left in between. The CDR3 is 14 residues long. The germline CDR1 and CDR2 sequences are DFQATT and SNEGSKA (reference sequence). The CDR3 sequence: CSAQLAGTYNEQFF. DNA for the CDR3: TGCAGTGCTCAACTAGCCGGGACCTACAATGAGCAGTTCTTC.

The table lists this clonotype with a few counts. The chain uses TRBV2 and TRBJ1-5; the D is unclear. Trimming removed 7 bases from V and 5 bases from J, with 6 bases in between. CDR1 is SNHLY and CDR2 is FYNNEI in the germline V gene. The length of the CDR3 is 11 residues. Here the CDR3 DNA reads TGTGCCAGCAAACTACATCAGCCCCAGCATTTT. This translates into CASKLHQPQHF.

The chain employs TRBV20-1 and TRBJ1-4; weak D call: TRBD1 (6 bases). This CDR3 contains 11 residues. Germline CDR1 is DFQATT and CDR2 is SNEGSKA (reference sequence). The V end lost 5 bases, the J end lost 8 bases, and 9 bases lay between the germline ends. Here the CDR3 DNA reads TGCAGTGCTGGGGGCCCCGAAAAACTGTTTTTT. Translated, it gives CSAGGPEKLFF.

The V and J genes are TRBV30 and TRBJ1-6; TRBD1 agrees at 9 bases. The ends lost 1 base at V and 10 bases at J; junction bases unmatched: 2. The CDR3 has 13 amino acids. The germline V gene encodes CDR1 GTSNPN and CDR2 SVGIG (reference sequence). CDR3 in amino acids: CAWSGQGDSPLHF. The CDR3 DNA reads as TGTGCCTGGAGTGGACAGGGGGACTCACCCCTCCACTTT.

V usage is TRBV3-1 and J usage is TRBJ2-1; TRBD2 agrees at 7 bases. After removal of 4 bases from V and 0 bases from J, the junction contained 3 bases not matched to a gene. Germline lookup yields CDR1 LGHDT and CDR2 YNNKEL (reference sequence). The CDR3 sequence is 15 residues long. The CDR3: CASSPGGISYNEQFF. In DNA form, the CDR3 reads TGTGCCAGCAGCCCGGGAGGAATCTCCTACAATGAGCAGTTCTTC.

V is TRBV2 and J is TRBJ2-3; D not certain. CDR3 length equals 16 residues. CDR1 and CDR2 (germline): SNHLY, FYNNEI. The V gene lost 2 bases and the J gene lost 0 bases, with 12 bases spanning the gap. The CDR3 loop reads CASSEYPTPSTDTQYF. In DNA form, the CDR3 reads TGTGCCAGCAGTGAATACCCGACCCCTAGCACAGATACGCAGTATTTT.

This clonotype was counted at least ten times. This rearrangement joins TRBV7-8 to TRBJ2-1, with D tentatively TRBD1 (5 bases). CDR1 SGHVS and CDR2 FQNEAQ come from the germline V gene. Trimming cost V 2 bases and J 0 bases, with 11 bases left between them. This CDR3 region has 16 residues. CDR3 sequence: CASSLLTGPSYNEQFF. CDR3 nucleotides: TGTGCCAGCAGCTTACTTACAGGCCCCTCCTACAATGAGCAGTTCTTC.

The J gene is TRBJ2-7, the V gene TRBV12-3 or TRBV12-4, with D perhaps matching TRBD2 (6 bases). This CDR3 comprises 13 residues. V lost 8 bases, J lost 6 bases, and 17 bases lay in between. CDR3 nucleotide sequence: TGTGCCAGCTCCCTACGGGAGACCTTCGAGCAGTACTTC. Translation: CASSLRETFEQYF.

The genes are TRBV27 and TRBJ2-1, with 8 bases aligning to TRBD2. J was trimmed by 1 base and V by 3 bases; bases with no gene match: 5. CDR3 length: 16 amino acids. Per germline, CDR1 MNHEY and CDR2 SMNVEV (reference sequence). CDR3 DNA: TGTGCCAGCAGTTTGTCCCAGCGGGAGTCCTACAATGAGCAGTTCTTC. It encodes CASSLSQRESYNEQFF.

In its sample, this clonotype was seen a few times. The chain couples TRBV19 to TRBJ2-7; 9 bases align to TRBD1. Germline V gene sequence: CDR1 LNHDA, CDR2 SQIVND (reference sequence). With 4 bases clipped from V and 7 bases from J, the junction kept 11 bases outside the gene matches. The CDR3 spans 15 residues. The CDR3 protein is CASSTSGQGLREQYF. CDR3 coding DNA: TGTGCCAGTAGTACCTCGGGACAGGGCCTACGAGAGCAGTACTTC.

V gene TRBV6-5 combines with J gene TRBJ2-6; D ambiguous. The CDR3 has 17 residues. Trimming shortened V by 2 bases and J by 3 bases, and 14 bases separated the two germline ends. CDR1 is MNHEY, CDR2 SVGAGI, per germline. CDR3 region: CASSYPRRGGGANVLTF. The CDR3, as DNA: TGTGCCAGCAGTTACCCGAGGCGCGGTGGTGGGGCCAACGTCCTGACTTTC.

This chain uses TRBV15 with TRBJ2-1; TRBD2 might be the D (5 bases). The germline V and J ends were trimmed by 0 bases and 5 bases, with 23 bases remaining between them. CDR1 LNHNV and CDR2 YYDKDF come from the germline V gene (reference sequence). The CDR3 contains 19 residues. CDR3 bases: TGTGCCACCAGCAGAGATTGGACTGGCAAAACAACATCAAACAATGAGCAGTTCTTC. It is translated as CATSRDWTGKTTSNNEQFF.

This clonotype was seen more than once but under ten times. The chain couples TRBV20-1 to TRBJ2-1, with D perhaps matching TRBD2 (5 bases). The CDR3 is made up of 14 amino acids. Germline CDR1 reads DFQATT; CDR2 reads SNEGSKA (reference sequence). V was pared by 3 bases and J by 7 bases, with 16 bases between. The CDR3 loop reads CSASTPQRLNEQFF. The CDR3 nucleotides read TGCAGTGCTAGTACCCCCCAGCGGTTGAATGAGCAGTTCTTC.

This clonotype has a count of ten or more. The chain carries TRBV3-1 and TRBJ1-2; no reliable D call. The V gene's germline CDR1 is LGHDT and CDR2 YNNKEL (reference sequence). V was cut by 4 bases and J by 4 bases, with 10 bases left in between. This CDR3 region has 13 residues. For the CDR3, the DNA is TGTGCCAGCAGCCCCTCCGGGCTCTATGGCTACACCTTC. Its translation is CASSPSGLYGYTF.

Concerning this clonotype: At one of its ends the junction is not consistent with the germline gene, which may arise from a read error. The chain couples TRBV6-1 to TRBJ2-3, with 11 bases that match TRBD1. From germline, CDR1 is MNHNS and CDR2 SASEGT. This CDR3 is built from 17 residues. The CDR3 DNA is TGTGCCAGCAGTCCCGGACAGGGGGCGCCTAGCACAGATACGCCGTATTTT. Its protein product is CASSPGQGAPSTDTPYF.

The chain carries TRBV4-1 and TRBJ2-1, with TRBD2 matching over 13 bases. Trimming cost V 3 bases and J 7 bases; bases outside gene matches: 9. This CDR3 is built from 17 residues. Per the germline V gene, CDR1 is MGHRA and CDR2 is YSYEKL. CDR3 in amino acids: CASSQPIGLAGVNEQFF. CDR3 nucleotide sequence: TGCGCCAGCAGCCAGCCCATCGGACTAGCGGGAGTTAATGAGCAGTTCTTC.

V is TRBV20-1 and J is TRBJ2-7; 7 bases align to TRBD2. V shed 1 base and J 6 bases; nucleotides not matched to a gene: 9. This CDR3 has 14 residues. CDR1 is DFQATT and CDR2 is SNEGSKA in the germline V gene (reference sequence). Written as DNA, the CDR3 is TGCAGTGCTAGAGGGGGGGGACCCTTGACCGAGCAGTACTTC. The encoded protein is CSARGGGPLTEQYF.

This clonotype was seen only a few times. The chain links TRBV4-1 to TRBJ2-1; D is undetermined. Trimming pared 0 bases from V and 4 bases from J, leaving 13 bases between. Germline V lookup: CDR1 MGHRA, CDR2 YSYEKL. The CDR3 length is 16 residues. CDR3 in amino acids: CASSQEFTASYNEQFF. The CDR3 DNA reads as TGCGCCAGCAGCCAAGAATTTACTGCCTCATACAATGAGCAGTTCTTC.

This clonotype has only a few counts. The gene calls are TRBV19 and TRBJ2-3; 8 positions match TRBD2. Germline CDR1 is LNHDA and CDR2 is SQIVND (reference sequence). This CDR3 comprises 15 residues. V was pared by 3 bases and J by 4 bases, with 6 bases of the junction left unmatched. The CDR3 region is CASSIGRARPDTQYF. The CDR3 nucleotides read TGTGCCAGTAGTATCGGGAGGGCCCGACCAGATACGCAGTATTTT.

The J gene is TRBJ2-2, the V gene TRBV9; D remains ambiguous. Germline CDR1 reads SGDLS; CDR2 reads YYNGEE. The V gene lost 7 bases and the J gene lost 6 bases, with 10 bases spanning the gap. There are 12 residues in the CDR3. This CDR3 reads CASGIHPGELFF. The CDR3 DNA reads as TGTGCCAGCGGAATTCACCCCGGGGAGCTGTTTTTT.